These T cell receptor beta chains were read from a single sample in a study of T-cell memory formation after mild COVID-19. One entry per CDR3 protein, called by TCRdb with MiXCR from the 5' RACE reads. The sample holds about 390,000 distinct CDR3 sequences, about 15% seen once. Input material: PBMCs or a T cell subset sorted from them (not recorded which). These receptors were obtained from a man between 18 and 29 years old who had mild COVID-19 (a few samples of this study predate the infection). Cell type and time point are not known. Each CDR3 is given with its conserved first and last residue. D genes are given only for firm matches. The size of a clone is reported for some rows only, either as once, few or many, or as a class for expanded clones.

j_call,v_call,clone_size,d_call,cdr3_nt,cdr3_aa
TRBJ2-7,TRBV29-1,.,.,TGCAGCGTTGGGGATCGAATTGCCTACGAGCAGTACTTC,CSVGDRIAYEQYF
TRBJ2-3,TRBV27,few,.,TGTGCCAGCAGTTTGGGGGGCAGGTACTCAGATACGCAGTATTTT,CASSLGGRYSDTQYF
TRBJ1-1,TRBV15,many,.,TGTGCCACCAGCACCAACCTCCGCGACGGATACACTGAAGCTTTCTTT,CATSTNLRDGYTEAFF
TRBJ2-7,TRBV27,few,TRBD1,TGTGCCAGCAGGACCTACGGGACAGTGGCTTACGAGCAGTACTTC,CASRTYGTVAYEQYF
TRBJ2-4,TRBV19,.,.,TGTGCCAGTAGTATAGTGGGGGGGTACAGGGTTGGAAACATTCAGTACTTC,CASSIVGGYRVGNIQYF
TRBJ1-2,TRBV7-2,few,.,TGTGCCAGCAGCTTTTCCCACTATGGCTACACCTTC,CASSFSHYGYTF
TRBJ2-3,TRBV5-5,few,.,TGTGCCAGCCCGATCCCGAGCACAGATACGCAGTATTTT,CASPIPSTDTQYF
TRBJ2-3,TRBV7-2,.,.,TGTGCCAGCAGCTTAGGGTCCCTCGGGGGTGCAGATACGCAGTATTTT,CASSLGSLGGADTQYF
TRBJ2-3,TRBV7-3,.,TRBD2,TGTGCCAGCAGCTGGGGAGCGGGGGGTACAGATACGCAGTATTTT,CASSWGAGGTDTQYF
TRBJ2-1,TRBV18,few,.,TGTGCCAGCTCACCACCGAGGGCAGGGGATAGTGAGCAGTTCTTC,CASSPPRAGDSEQFF
TRBJ1-4,TRBV10-3,.,TRBD1,TGTGCCGCCCGGACAGGGGAAAATGAAAAACTGTTTTTT,CAARTGENEKLFF
TRBJ2-3,TRBV20-1,.,.,TGCAGTGCTACCTTAGGGGATACGCAGTATTTT,CSATLGDTQYF
TRBJ2-7,TRBV6-6,.,.,TGTGCCAGCAGTTACCCGAAGGTGGGGGAATCCTACGAGCAGTACTTC,CASSYPKVGESYEQYF
TRBJ2-2,TRBV6-2/TRBV6-3,few,.,TGTGCCAGCAGTTACTCAGTCAGGACTACCGGGGAGCTGTTTTTT,CASSYSVRTTGELFF
TRBJ1-1,TRBV5-1,few,TRBD1,TGCGCCAGCAAAACAGGGGCCTTAGTGGACACTGAAGCTTTCTTT,CASKTGALVDTEAFF
TRBJ1-5,TRBV11-2,many,.,TGTGCCAGCAGCTTAGATTCAGGGATGGGTCAGCCCCAGCATTTT,CASSLDSGMGQPQHF
TRBJ2-2,TRBV4-1,.,.,TGCGCCAGCAAGCCCAGGACGAACACCGGGGAGCTGTTTTTT,CASKPRTNTGELFF
TRBJ2-1,TRBV20-1,few,TRBD1,TGCAGTGCTAGAAGGGGGCCCCTCCTAGTTGAGCAGTTCTTC,CSARRGPLLVEQFF
TRBJ2-1,TRBV29-1,.,TRBD2,TGCAGCGTTGTGGGTTCTAGCGGGGGGGTCAATGAGCAGTTCTTC,CSVVGSSGGVNEQFF
TRBJ2-5,TRBV5-1,many,.,TGCGCCAGCAGCTTGGTACAGGGCCAAGAGACCCAGTACTTC,CASSLVQGQETQYF
TRBJ2-2,TRBV6-2/TRBV6-3,few,TRBD1,TGTGCCAGCGGGGACAGGGAGAATTCGGGCACCGGGGAGCTGTTTTTT,CASGDRENSGTGELFF
TRBJ2-3,TRBV5-4,.,TRBD2,TGTGCCAGCAGCCTCGGGGGGGCCCTGGGCACAGATACGCAGTATTTT,CASSLGGALGTDTQYF
TRBJ2-3,TRBV14,.,.,TGTGCCAGCAGCCGCTCCGGGGCGCGAGATACGCAGTATTTT,CASSRSGARDTQYF
TRBJ2-7,TRBV11-1,.,.,TGTGCCAGCAGCTTAGTAGGGAGCTCCTACGAGCAGTGCTTC,CASSLVGSSYEQCF
TRBJ2-1,TRBV7-2,many,.,TGTGCCAGCAGCTGGGGACGGCACAATGAGCAGTTCTTC,CASSWGRHNEQFF
TRBJ2-3,TRBV29-1,few,.,TGCAGCGCAACTAGGGTCAGAACGGACGAGAGGGCAGATACGCAGTATTTT,CSATRVRTDERADTQYF
TRBJ1-3,TRBV20-1,few,.,TGCAGTGCTAGAGCCCCTAGCTCTGGAAACACCATATATTTT,CSARAPSSGNTIYF
TRBJ1-2,TRBV20-1,few,.,TGCAGTGCTAGACAGGAAAAAGACTATGGCTACACCTTC,CSARQEKDYGYTF
TRBJ2-3,TRBV6-5,.,TRBD2,TGTGCCAGCAGTTACGGACTAGCGGGGGGTCGAGGCCCCACAGATACGCAGTATTTT,CASSYGLAGGRGPTDTQYF
TRBJ1-1,TRBV12-3/TRBV12-4,many,.,TGTGCCAGCAGTCCCCACGGGGCCTCGAACACTGAAGCTTTCTTT,CASSPHGASNTEAFF
TRBJ2-3,TRBV20-1,few,.,TGCAGTGCTTATGCCGGGGCCGGGCTCACAGATACGCAGTATTTT,CSAYAGAGLTDTQYF
TRBJ1-1,TRBV5-1,many,TRBD1,TGCGCCAGCAGCTTGGCAGGGGGAAACACTGAAGCTTTCTTT,CASSLAGGNTEAFF
TRBJ2-5,TRBV5-1,few,TRBD1,TGCGCCAGCAGCTTGGGGGGCCAGGGGGCAGAGACCCAGTACTTC,CASSLGGQGAETQYF
TRBJ1-2,TRBV7-2,.,.,TGTGCCAGCAGCTTATTGCGGGGGCGGAACTATGGCTACACCTTC,CASSLLRGRNYGYTF
TRBJ2-3,TRBV7-6,few,.,TGTGCCAGCAGCGCATCGGGGTTGGGTACGCAGTATTTT,CASSASGLGTQYF
TRBJ2-1,TRBV6-5,.,.,TGTGCCAGCAGCCCAAGCAGGGCGAATGAGCAGTTCTTC,CASSPSRANEQFF
TRBJ2-5,TRBV5-1,few,.,TGCGCCAGCAGCTTGGCTCTAATGAAAGAGACCCAGTACTTC,CASSLALMKETQYF
TRBJ1-6,TRBV5-1,.,TRBD1,TGCGCCAGCAGCACGACAGGGGGATCCTATAATTCACCCCTCCACTTT,CASSTTGGSYNSPLHF
TRBJ1-2,TRBV11-3,few,TRBD1,TGTGCCAGCAGCTCGCAGGGGGGCTATGGCTACACCTTC,CASSSQGGYGYTF
TRBJ1-3,TRBV4-1,once,TRBD1,TGCGCCAGCAGCCCTGACAGGGGAAGAAACACCATATATTTT,CASSPDRGRNTIYF
TRBJ2-1,TRBV6-4,few,.,TGTGCCAGCAGTGTCTTATACTACGGGGCAGGCTACAATGAGCAGTTCTTC,CASSVLYYGAGYNEQFF
TRBJ2-2,TRBV9,.,TRBD1,TGTGCCAGCAGCGATGGACAGGGGGTAACCGGGGAGCTGTTTTTT,CASSDGQGVTGELFF
TRBJ2-5,TRBV5-1,few,TRBD2,TGCGCCAGCAGCGCCGGAGCGGGGGACGGGGAGACCCAGTACTTC,CASSAGAGDGETQYF
TRBJ1-5,TRBV28,few,.,TGTGCCAGCCTGCCCCGCCAGGGATCCAGCCAGCCCCAGCATTTT,CASLPRQGSSQPQHF
TRBJ2-1,TRBV28,few,.,TGTGCCAGCACAGAGGAGAGACACAATGAGCAGTTCTTC,CASTEERHNEQFF
TRBJ2-1,TRBV7-3,.,TRBD1,TGTGCCAGCAGCCCAACGGGGGACAGGGAATTGTTCTTC,CASSPTGDRELFF
TRBJ2-5,TRBV11-1,.,.,TGTGCCAGCAGCTTTAGGGGAGGCTTGGATGAGACCCAGTACTTC,CASSFRGGLDETQYF
TRBJ2-5,TRBV28,few,.,TGTGCCAGCAGTTCCCGGGGCAGGGGCCAAGAGACCCAGTACTTC,CASSSRGRGQETQYF
TRBJ1-2,TRBV29-1,once,.,TGCAGCGCGCAGAAGTCAGGGGAAAGAGTGGGCTACACCTTC,CSAQKSGERVGYTF
TRBJ2-5,TRBV7-2,.,TRBD2,TGTGCCAGCAGCTTAAGGGACGGGGGGGAGACCCAGTACTTC,CASSLRDGGETQYF
TRBJ1-1,TRBV6-5,few,.,TGTGCCAGCACCCCAGGATCCGCGATCAACACTGAAGCTTTCTTT,CASTPGSAINTEAFF
TRBJ2-1,TRBV28,few,.,TGTGCCAGCAGAGTACAGGGAACCTCCTACAATGAGCAGTTCTTC,CASRVQGTSYNEQFF
TRBJ1-2,TRBV30,few,TRBD1,TGTGCCTGGGTTGCCCGGGACAGGGTTTATGGCTACACCTTC,CAWVARDRVYGYTF